A selection of T cell receptor beta chains follows, all from one sample in a study of response to subunit inactivated influenza vaccine. Each CDR3 protein gets one entry after TCRdb re-called the RT-PCR reads with MiXCR. The sample records about 520,000 distinct CDR3 sequences, 25% being singletons. The sequencing used CD4+ T cells sorted from PBMCs, collected around 5 days after vaccination. These receptors were collected from a man over 45 who received an inactivated influenza vaccine. Each CDR3 is given with its conserved first and last residue. Fields, in order: clone size, J gene, V gene, D gene, CDR3 protein, CDR3 DNA. The D gene is left open where the match is weak. Some rows mark clone size as missing; the rest say once, few, many or name a class of expanded clone.

few,TRBJ1-2,TRBV5-4,-,CASSFPDGNYGYTF,TGTGCCAGCAGCTTTCCCGACGGAAACTATGGCTACACCTTC
-,TRBJ2-1,TRBV5-1,TRBD2,CASSLEAGGLEQFF,TGCGCCAGCAGCTTGGAAGCGGGGGGCTTAGAGCAGTTCTTC
many,TRBJ2-7,TRBV4-2,-,CASSQDRVLEQYF,TGTGCCAGCAGCCAAGATCGGGTTTTGGAGCAGTACTTC
few,TRBJ2-2,TRBV4-1,-,CASSPRGPPNTGELFF,TGCGCCAGCAGCCCCAGGGGCCCTCCGAACACCGGGGAGCTGTTTTTT
few,TRBJ1-1,TRBV28,-,CASSRLGLEGAFF,TGTGCCAGCAGTCGCCTGGGCCTTGAAGGAGCTTTCTTT
-,TRBJ1-1,TRBV20-1,TRBD1,CSARGTGWNTEAFF,TGCAGTGCTAGGGGGACAGGGTGGAACACTGAAGCTTTCTTT
-,TRBJ2-6,TRBV7-9,-,CASRSAGANVLTF,TGTGCCAGCAGATCGGCTGGGGCCAACGTCCTGACTTTC
-,TRBJ2-1,TRBV7-9,TRBD2,CASSPTTSGRVREQFF,TGTGCCAGCAGCCCAACAACTAGCGGGAGGGTCCGGGAGCAGTTCTTC
-,TRBJ2-5,TRBV5-5,-,CASSPAGLRETQYF,TGTGCCAGCAGCCCGGCAGGTTTGAGGGAGACCCAGTACTTC
-,TRBJ2-3,TRBV7-9,-,CARGVSRTDTQYF,TGTGCCCGAGGGGTGTCACGGACAGATACGCAGTATTTT
-,TRBJ2-3,TRBV7-9,TRBD2,CASSLTSGSSDTQYF,TGTGCCAGCAGCTTAACTAGCGGGAGCTCAGATACGCAGTATTTT
few,TRBJ2-5,TRBV12-3/TRBV12-4,TRBD2,CASSPLGSGRGETQYF,TGTGCCAGCAGTCCGCTAGGTAGCGGGAGAGGGGAGACCCAGTACTTC
few,TRBJ2-5,TRBV20-1,TRBD1,CSAGRQGVLVGETQYF,TGCAGTGCTGGGAGACAGGGGGTTTTGGTTGGGGAGACCCAGTACTTC
-,TRBJ2-3,TRBV2,TRBD2,CAARREVNTDTQYF,TGTGCCGCCCGCCGGGAGGTGAACACAGATACGCAGTATTTT
few,TRBJ2-3,TRBV6-5,-,CASSYRPTSLDTQYF,TGTGCCAGCAGTTACCGCCCAACTAGTTTAGATACGCAGTATTTT
-,TRBJ1-4,TRBV5-5,-,CASSWASGEKLFF,TGTGCCAGCAGTTGGGCCTCTGGTGAAAAACTGTTTTTT